This paragraph reports one T cell receptor (beta chain). The sample comes from a study of shared clonotypes between healthy human individuals. The protocol was immunoSEQ multiplex PCR, while the TCRdb copy is restricted to in-frame clones and leaves out a portion. The sample consists of 2 million to 3 million clones, more than 85% of them appearing once. This CDR3 region has 14 residues. Germline CDR1 MNHNY, CDR2 SVGAGI (reference sequence). The junction had 12 bases not matched to a gene; V was cut back by 8 bases and J by 6 bases. Sequenced: naive CD4+ T cells from PBMCs. Subset: CD45RA+ positively selected. The source is a man younger than 30 in good health. Some clones in this sample may be carry-over from other donors' samples. The chain uses TRBV6-6 and TRBJ2-7; 8 bases match TRBD1. As DNA, the CDR3 is TGTGCCAGCGGACCTCGGACAGGGAGTTTCGAGCAGTACTTC. It translates to CASGPRTGSFEQYF.